The table lists the clone carrying this T cell receptor beta chain with a count of one. Its cognate antigen is unknown. The entry originates in a study of T cell responses to AZD1222 COVID-19 vaccine. Some clones are missing from TCRdb's copy, which holds only in-frame ones; the method was immunoSEQ multiplex PCR. In the table there are 85,000 to 110,000 clones, over 80% of which are singletons. Overall study results and limits: After the peak T cell response, and only then, were repertoires sampled. A reported finding is that nearly half of spike-specific TCRs target unmutated variant regions. Seropositive status at baseline applied to only six AZD1222 recipients.

There are 15 residues in the CDR3. The germline CDR1 and CDR2 sequences are SGHTA and FQGTGA. V lost 5 bases, J lost 0 bases, and 3 bases stayed unmatched. This clonotype was obtained from an adult in good health. The chain combines TRBV7-3 with TRBJ2-1, with 8 bases fitting TRBD2. This specimen consisted of peripheral blood, obtained on day 0 of AZD1222 vaccination. Written as DNA, the CDR3 is TGTGCCAGCAGCCTAAGCGGGGGCTCCTACAATGAGCAGTTCTTC. This sequence encodes CASSLSGGSYNEQFF.